This TCR beta chain was identified during a study of regulatory dendritic cells for organ transplantation. Findings and caveats of the study: Naive CD4+ and CD8+ repertoires were highly diverse; memory CD8+ was most oligoclonal. Memory CD8+ clonal expansion seemed more limited with regulatory than mature dendritic cells. Alloreactive memory CD8+ T cell pools varied considerably between individuals.

Looked up from germline, CDR1 is SGDLS and CDR2 is YYNGEE. V was shortened by 3 bases and J by 5 bases, with 15 bases between the two germline ends. There are 15 residues in the CDR3. Sequencing was performed with immunoSEQ multiplex PCR; in TCRdb, only in-frame clones are kept and a portion is missing. The table has approximately 35,000 clones, roughly 89% seen once; the top ten hold approximately 0.059%. Concerning this clone itself: Its antigen remains unidentified.

This receptor was obtained from a human donor in good health. The sequenced sample was naive CD4+ T cells from blood. The subset here: CD45RA+ naive T cells. The chain combines TRBV9 with TRBJ2-1; D may be TRBD1 (6 bases). The CDR3 DNA reads as TGTGCCAGCAGCGCCTGGGACATTAAAAACAATGAGCAGTTCTTC. Amino acid sequence: CASSAWDIKNNEQFF. Full variable domain (remainder filled in from reference TRBV9 and TRBJ2-1): DSGVTQTPKHLITATGQRVTLRCSPRSGDLSVYWYQQSLDQGLQFLIQYYNGEERAKGNILERFSAQQFPDLHSELNLSSLELGDSALYFCASSAWDIKNNEQFFGPGTRLTVL.